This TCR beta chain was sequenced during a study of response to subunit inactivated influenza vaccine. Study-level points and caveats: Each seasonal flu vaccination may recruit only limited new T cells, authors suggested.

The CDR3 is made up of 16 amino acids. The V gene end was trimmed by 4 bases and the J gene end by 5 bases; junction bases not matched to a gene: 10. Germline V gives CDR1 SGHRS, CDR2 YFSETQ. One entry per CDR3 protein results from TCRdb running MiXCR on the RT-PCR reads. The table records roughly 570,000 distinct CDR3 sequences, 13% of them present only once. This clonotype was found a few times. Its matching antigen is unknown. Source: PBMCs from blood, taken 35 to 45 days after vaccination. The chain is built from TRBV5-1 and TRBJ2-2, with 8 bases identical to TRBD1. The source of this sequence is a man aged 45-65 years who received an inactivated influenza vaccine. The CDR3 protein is CASSPIGTGATGELFF. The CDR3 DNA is TGCGCCAGCAGCCCGATAGGGACAGGAGCGACCGGGGAGCTGTTTTTT.